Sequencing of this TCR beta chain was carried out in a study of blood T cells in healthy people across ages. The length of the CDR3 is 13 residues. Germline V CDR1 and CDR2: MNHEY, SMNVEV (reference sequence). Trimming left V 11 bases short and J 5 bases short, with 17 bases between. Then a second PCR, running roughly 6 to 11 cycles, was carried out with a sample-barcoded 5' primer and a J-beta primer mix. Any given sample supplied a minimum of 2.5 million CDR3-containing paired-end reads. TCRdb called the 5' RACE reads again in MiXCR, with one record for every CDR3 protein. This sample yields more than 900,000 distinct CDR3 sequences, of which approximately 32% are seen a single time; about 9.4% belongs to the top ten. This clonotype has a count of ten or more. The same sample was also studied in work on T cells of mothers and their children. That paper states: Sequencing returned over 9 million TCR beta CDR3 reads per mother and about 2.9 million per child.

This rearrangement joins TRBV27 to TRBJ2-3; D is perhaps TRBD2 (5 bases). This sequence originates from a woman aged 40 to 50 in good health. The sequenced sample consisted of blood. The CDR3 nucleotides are TGTGCCTCCCGGGGATCTAGATTAGATACGCAGTATTTT. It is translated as CASRGSRLDTQYF.